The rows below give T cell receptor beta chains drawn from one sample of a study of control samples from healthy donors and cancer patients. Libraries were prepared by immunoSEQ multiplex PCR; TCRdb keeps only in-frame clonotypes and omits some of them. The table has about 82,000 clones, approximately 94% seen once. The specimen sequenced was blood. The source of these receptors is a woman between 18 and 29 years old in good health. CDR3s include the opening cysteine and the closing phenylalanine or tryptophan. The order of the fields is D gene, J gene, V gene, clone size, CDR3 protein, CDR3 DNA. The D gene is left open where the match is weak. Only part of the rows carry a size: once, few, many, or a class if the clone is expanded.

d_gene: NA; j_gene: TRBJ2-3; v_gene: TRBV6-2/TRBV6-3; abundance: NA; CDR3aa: CASSYSGAVTDTQYF; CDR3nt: TGTGCCAGCAGTTACTCGGGGGCCGTCACAGATACGCAGTATTTT
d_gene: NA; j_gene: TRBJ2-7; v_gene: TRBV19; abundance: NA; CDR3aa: CASTGDTYEQYF; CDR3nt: TGTGCCAGTACAGGGGATACCTACGAGCAGTACTTC
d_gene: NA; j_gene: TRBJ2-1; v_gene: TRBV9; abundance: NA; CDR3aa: CASSVLAITDEQFF; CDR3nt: TGTGCCAGCAGCGTATTGGCCATCACGGATGAGCAGTTCTTC
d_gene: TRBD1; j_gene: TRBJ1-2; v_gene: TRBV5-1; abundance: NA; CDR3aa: CASSLGDRSYGYTF; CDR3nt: TGCGCCAGCAGCTTGGGGGACAGGTCCTATGGCTACACCTTC
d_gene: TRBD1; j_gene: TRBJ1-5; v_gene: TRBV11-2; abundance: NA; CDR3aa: CASSAGGTGDLYSNQPQHF; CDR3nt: TGTGCCAGCAGCGCTGGGGGGACAGGGGACCTTTATAGCAATCAGCCCCAGCATTTT
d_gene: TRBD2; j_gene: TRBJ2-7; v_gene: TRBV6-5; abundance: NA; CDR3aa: CASRDGTNLYEQYF; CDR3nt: TGTGCCAGCAGAGACGGGACTAACCTCTACGAGCAGTACTTC
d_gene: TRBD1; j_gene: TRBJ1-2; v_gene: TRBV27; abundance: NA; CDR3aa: CASRPGTGYGYTF; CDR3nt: TGTGCCAGCAGACCCGGGACAGGCTATGGCTACACCTTC
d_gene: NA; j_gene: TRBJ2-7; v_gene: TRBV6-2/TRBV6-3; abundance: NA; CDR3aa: CASSQPFHQDSLLGQYF; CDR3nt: TGTGCCAGCAGCCAACCATTTCACCAAGACAGCTTACTTGGGCAGTACTTC
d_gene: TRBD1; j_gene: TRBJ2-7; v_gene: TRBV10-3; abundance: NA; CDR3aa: CAISESEIDREVHEQYF; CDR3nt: TGTGCCATCAGTGAGTCCGAAATCGACAGGGAAGTCCACGAGCAGTACTTC
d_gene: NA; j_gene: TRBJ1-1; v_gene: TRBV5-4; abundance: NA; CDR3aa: CASSQGQSQEAFF; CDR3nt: TGTGCCAGCAGCCAAGGACAGAGTCAAGAAGCTTTCTTT
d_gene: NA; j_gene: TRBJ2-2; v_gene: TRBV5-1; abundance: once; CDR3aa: CASTVENTGELFF; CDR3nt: TGCGCCAGCACGGTCGAGAACACCGGGGAGCTGTTTTTT
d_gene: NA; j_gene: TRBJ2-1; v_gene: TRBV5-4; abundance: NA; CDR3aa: CASSNRQQDEQFF; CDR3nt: TGTGCCAGCAGCAACCGACAGCAGGATGAGCAGTTCTTC
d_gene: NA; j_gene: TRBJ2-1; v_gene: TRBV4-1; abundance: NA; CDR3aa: CASSQIGPRTTYNEQFF; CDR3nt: TGCGCCAGCAGCCAGATAGGGCCCCGGACAACCTACAATGAGCAGTTCTTC
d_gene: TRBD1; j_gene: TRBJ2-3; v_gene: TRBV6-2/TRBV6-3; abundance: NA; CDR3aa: CASSYSPGQEQTDTQYF; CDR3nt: TGTGCCAGCAGTTACTCCCCGGGACAGGAACAAACAGATACGCAGTATTTT
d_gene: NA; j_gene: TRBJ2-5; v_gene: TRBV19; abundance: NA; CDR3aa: CASSTYSGQETQYF; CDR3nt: TGTGCCAGTAGTACCTACAGTGGCCAAGAGACCCAGTACTTC
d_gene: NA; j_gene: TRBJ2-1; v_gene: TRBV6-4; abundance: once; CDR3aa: CASSVSGDNEQFF; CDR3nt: TGTGCCAGCAGTGTTTCAGGTGACAATGAGCAGTTCTTC
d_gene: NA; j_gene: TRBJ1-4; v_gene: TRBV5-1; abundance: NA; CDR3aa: CASSPGVRGAYEKLFF; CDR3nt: TGCGCCAGCAGCCCTGGAGTCCGGGGAGCCTACGAAAAACTGTTTTTT
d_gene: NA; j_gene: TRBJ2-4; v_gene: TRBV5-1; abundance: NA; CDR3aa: CASSLGPTRRGDIQYF; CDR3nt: TGCGCCAGCAGCTTGGGTCCAACAAGGCGCGGGGACATTCAGTACTTC
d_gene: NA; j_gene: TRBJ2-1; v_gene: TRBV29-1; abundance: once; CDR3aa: CSVVVALTPNEQFF; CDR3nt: TGCAGCGTTGTGGTCGCTCTTACCCCCAATGAGCAGTTCTTC
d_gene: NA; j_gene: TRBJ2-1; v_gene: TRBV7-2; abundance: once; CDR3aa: CASSWRTALYNEQFF; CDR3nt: TGTGCCAGCAGTTGGCGGACAGCGCTCTACAATGAGCAGTTCTTC
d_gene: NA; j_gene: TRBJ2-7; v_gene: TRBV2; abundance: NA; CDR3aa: CASNGAISYEQYF; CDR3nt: TGTGCCAGCAATGGGGCGATATCCTACGAGCAGTACTTC
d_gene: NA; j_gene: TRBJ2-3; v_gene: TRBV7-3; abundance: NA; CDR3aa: CASSLIAGFLDTQYF; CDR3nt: TGTGCCAGCAGCTTAATAGCTGGGTTTCTGGATACGCAGTATTTT
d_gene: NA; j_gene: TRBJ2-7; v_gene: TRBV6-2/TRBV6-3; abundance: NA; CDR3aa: CASSDTYEQYF; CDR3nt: TGTGCCAGCAGCGACACCTACGAGCAGTACTTC
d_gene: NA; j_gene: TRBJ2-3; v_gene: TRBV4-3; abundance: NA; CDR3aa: CASSPAGDTQYF; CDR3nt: TGCGCCAGCAGCCCGGCTGGAGATACGCAGTATTTT
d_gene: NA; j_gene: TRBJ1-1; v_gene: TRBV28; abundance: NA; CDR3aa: CASSLLTRNTEAFF; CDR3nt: TGTGCCAGCAGTTTATTGACGAGGAACACTGAAGCTTTCTTT
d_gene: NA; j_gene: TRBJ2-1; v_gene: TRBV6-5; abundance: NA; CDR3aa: CASPGASSRVDEQFF; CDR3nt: TGTGCCAGCCCCGGGGCGTCTTCCCGGGTGGATGAGCAGTTCTTC
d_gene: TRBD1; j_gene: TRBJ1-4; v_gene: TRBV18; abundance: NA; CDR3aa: CASSAGTGPREKLFF; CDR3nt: TGTGCCAGCTCAGCCGGGACAGGTCCTCGTGAAAAACTGTTTTTT
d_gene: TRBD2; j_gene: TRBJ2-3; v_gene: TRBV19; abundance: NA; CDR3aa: CASSRSSGSLADTQYF; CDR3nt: TGTGCCAGTAGTAGAAGTAGCGGGAGTCTCGCAGATACGCAGTATTTT
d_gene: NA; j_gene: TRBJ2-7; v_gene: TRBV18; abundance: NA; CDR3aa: CASSPPMDSSYEQYF; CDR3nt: TGTGCCAGCTCACCACCGATGGACAGCTCCTACGAGCAGTACTTC
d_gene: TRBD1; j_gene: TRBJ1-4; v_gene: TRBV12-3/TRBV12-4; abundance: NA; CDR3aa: CASSRTGSEKLFF; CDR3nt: TGTGCCAGCAGTAGGACAGGGTCTGAAAAACTGTTTTTT
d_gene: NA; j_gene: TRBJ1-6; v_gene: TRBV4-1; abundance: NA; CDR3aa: CASSQVGRGTNSPLHF; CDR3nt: TGCGCCAGCAGCCAAGTTGGAAGGGGCACAAATTCACCCCTCCACTTT
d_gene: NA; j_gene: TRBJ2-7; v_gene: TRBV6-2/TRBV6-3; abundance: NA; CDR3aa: CASSYSHTEGWEQYF; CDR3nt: TGTGCCAGCAGTTACTCCCATACGGAAGGATGGGAGCAGTACTTC
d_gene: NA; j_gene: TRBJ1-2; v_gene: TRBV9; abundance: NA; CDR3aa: CASSAEGADGYTF; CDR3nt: TGTGCCAGCAGCGCCGAAGGAGCGGACGGCTACACCTTC
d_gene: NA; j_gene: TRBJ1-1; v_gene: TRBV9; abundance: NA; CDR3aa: CASSVGQMNTEAFF; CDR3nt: TGTGCCAGCAGCGTAGGACAGATGAACACTGAAGCTTTCTTT
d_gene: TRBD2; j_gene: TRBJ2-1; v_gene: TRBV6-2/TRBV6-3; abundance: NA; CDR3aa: CASSYYGRYNEQFF; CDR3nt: TGTGCCAGCAGTTATTACGGGAGGTACAATGAGCAGTTCTTC
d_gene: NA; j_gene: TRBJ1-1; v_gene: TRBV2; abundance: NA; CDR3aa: CASRTRGVLNTEAFF; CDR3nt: TGTGCCAGCAGGACCCGGGGGGTATTGAACACTGAAGCTTTCTTT
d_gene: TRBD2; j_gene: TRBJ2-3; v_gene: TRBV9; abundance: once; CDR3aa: CASSVGGRAFRSDTQYF; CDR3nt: TGTGCCAGCAGCGTTGGCGGGAGGGCCTTCAGGTCAGATACGCAGTATTTT
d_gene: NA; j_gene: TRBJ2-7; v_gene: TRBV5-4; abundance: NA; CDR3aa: CASSLANRPYEQYF; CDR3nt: TGTGCCAGCAGCTTGGCCAACAGACCCTACGAGCAGTACTTC
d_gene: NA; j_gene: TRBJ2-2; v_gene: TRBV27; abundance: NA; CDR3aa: CASSGGPTSNTGELFF; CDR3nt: TGTGCCAGCAGTGGGGGGCCTACATCGAACACCGGGGAGCTGTTTTTT
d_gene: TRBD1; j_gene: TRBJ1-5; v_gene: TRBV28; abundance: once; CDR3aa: CASSSYWGQGSDQPQHF; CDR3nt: TGTGCCAGCAGCTCGTACTGGGGACAGGGATCCGATCAGCCCCAGCATTTT
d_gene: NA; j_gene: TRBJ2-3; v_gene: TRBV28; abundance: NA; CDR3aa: CASSPFRVSDTQYF; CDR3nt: TGTGCCAGCAGTCCCTTTCGCGTGTCAGATACGCAGTATTTT
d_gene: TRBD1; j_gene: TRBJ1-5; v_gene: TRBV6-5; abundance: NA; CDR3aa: CASRGTGDNQPQHF; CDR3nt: TGTGCCAGCCGAGGGACAGGGGATAATCAGCCCCAGCATTTT
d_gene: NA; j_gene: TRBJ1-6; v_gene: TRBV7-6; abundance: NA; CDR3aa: CASSLDPRDNSPLHF; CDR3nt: TGTGCCAGCAGCTTAGACCCCAGGGACAATTCACCCCTCCACTTT
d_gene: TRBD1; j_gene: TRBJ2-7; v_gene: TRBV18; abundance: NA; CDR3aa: CASSPLPQGQISYEQYF; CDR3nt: TGTGCCAGCTCACCATTGCCCCAGGGACAGATCTCCTACGAGCAGTACTTC
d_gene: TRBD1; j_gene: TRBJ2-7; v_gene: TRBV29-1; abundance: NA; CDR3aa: CSVRTGTGSSYEQYF; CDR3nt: TGCAGCGTTCGTACCGGGACAGGTAGCTCCTACGAGCAGTACTTC
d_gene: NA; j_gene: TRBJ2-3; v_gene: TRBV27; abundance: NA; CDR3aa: CASSLWDTQYF; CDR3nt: TGTGCCAGCAGTTTATGGGATACGCAGTATTTT
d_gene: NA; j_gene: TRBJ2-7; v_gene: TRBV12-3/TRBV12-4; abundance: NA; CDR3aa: CASSFLFPYEQYF; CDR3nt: TGTGCCAGCAGTTTCTTGTTTCCCTACGAGCAGTACTTC
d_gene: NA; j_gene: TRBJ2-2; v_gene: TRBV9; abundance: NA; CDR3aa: CASSVGGALNTGELFF; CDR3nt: TGTGCCAGCAGCGTAGGGGGGGCCTTGAACACCGGGGAGCTGTTTTTT
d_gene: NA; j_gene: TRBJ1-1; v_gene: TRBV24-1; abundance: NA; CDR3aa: CATSDDRTLWGTEAFF; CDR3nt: TGTGCCACCAGTGATGACAGGACCCTCTGGGGCACTGAAGCTTTCTTT
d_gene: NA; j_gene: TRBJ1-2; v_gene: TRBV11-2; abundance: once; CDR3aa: CASSLAGANYGYTF; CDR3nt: TGTGCCAGCAGCTTAGCCGGCGCTAACTATGGCTACACCTTC
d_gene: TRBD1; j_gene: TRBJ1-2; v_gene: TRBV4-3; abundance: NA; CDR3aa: CASSQDRDSRFYGYTF; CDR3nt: TGCGCCAGCAGCCAAGATCGGGACAGTCGCTTTTATGGCTACACCTTC